The T cell receptor beta chain described here comes from a study of cytotoxic CD8 clonotypes in ibrutinib-treated CLL. Overall study context: With a range of 6 to 36, the median treatment time before response samples were taken was roughly 12 months. The study, taken as a whole, reports: The public clonotypes identified were infrequent and showed contraction or stability on treatment. Rising at ibrutinib response, clonality subsequently fell back toward baseline at progression.

Turning to this clone: Its matching antigen is unknown.

The method was immunoSEQ multiplex PCR; TCRdb's version includes in-frame clones alone and lacks a portion of them. Of roughly 18,000 clones in the sample, 81% were seen once. There are 15 residues in the CDR3. From germline, CDR1 is LNHDA and CDR2 SQIVND (reference sequence). Trimming removed 3 bases from V and 2 bases from J, with 12 bases in between. The clonotype was recovered from a human donor with chronic lymphocytic leukemia. The V and J genes are TRBV19 and TRBJ2-3, with D perhaps TRBD2 (6 bases). The source was PBMCs, collected before ibrutinib treatment. The CDR3 DNA is TGTGCCAGTAGTATGGGGGAGGTCGTCACAGATACGCAGTATTTT. This codes for CASSMGEVVTDTQYF.